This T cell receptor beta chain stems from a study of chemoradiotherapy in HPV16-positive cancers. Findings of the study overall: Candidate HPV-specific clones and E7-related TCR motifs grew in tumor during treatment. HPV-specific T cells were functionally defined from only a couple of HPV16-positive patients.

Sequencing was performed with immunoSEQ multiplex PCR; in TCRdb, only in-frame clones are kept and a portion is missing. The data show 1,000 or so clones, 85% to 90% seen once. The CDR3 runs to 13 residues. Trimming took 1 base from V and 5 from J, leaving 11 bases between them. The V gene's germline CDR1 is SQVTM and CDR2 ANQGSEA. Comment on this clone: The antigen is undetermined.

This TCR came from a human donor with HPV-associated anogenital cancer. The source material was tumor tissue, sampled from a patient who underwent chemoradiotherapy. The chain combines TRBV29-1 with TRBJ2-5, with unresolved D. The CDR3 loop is CSVEVRPRETQYF. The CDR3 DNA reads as TGCAGCGTTGAAGTGAGGCCGCGGGAGACCCAGTACTTC.